The sample holds one count of the clone carrying this TCR beta chain. The sample originates from a study of blood T cell repertoires in COVID-19. About the study: Samples taken during acute and convalescent COVID-19 were collected in the United States, Italy and Spain. Sample material is recorded as cDNA or gDNA derived from T cells, B-cell-depleted T cells, or PBMCs.

Per the original methods: Estimated nucleated cell counts came from reference gene primer amplification. Produced via immunoSEQ multiplex PCR; TCRdb's table is partial and in-frame only. That table is the source of V, J and clone size, and D and trimming were worked out from the DNA. The table records approximately 100,000 clones, about 78% of them present only once. The CDR3 consists of 15 residues. V shed 1 base and J 10 bases; nucleotides not matched to a gene: 3. Germline assignment: CDR1 SGHVS and CDR2 FNYEAQ. This rearrangement joins TRBV7-6 to TRBJ1-6, with 11 bases that match TRBD1. Sequencing input: peripheral blood. This TCR was sampled from a human donor in a cohort sampled during active or convalescent COVID-19. DNA for the CDR3: TGTGCCAGCAGCTTAGTAGGGACAGGGGGATCACCCCTCCACTTT. Amino acid sequence: CASSLVGTGGSPLHF.